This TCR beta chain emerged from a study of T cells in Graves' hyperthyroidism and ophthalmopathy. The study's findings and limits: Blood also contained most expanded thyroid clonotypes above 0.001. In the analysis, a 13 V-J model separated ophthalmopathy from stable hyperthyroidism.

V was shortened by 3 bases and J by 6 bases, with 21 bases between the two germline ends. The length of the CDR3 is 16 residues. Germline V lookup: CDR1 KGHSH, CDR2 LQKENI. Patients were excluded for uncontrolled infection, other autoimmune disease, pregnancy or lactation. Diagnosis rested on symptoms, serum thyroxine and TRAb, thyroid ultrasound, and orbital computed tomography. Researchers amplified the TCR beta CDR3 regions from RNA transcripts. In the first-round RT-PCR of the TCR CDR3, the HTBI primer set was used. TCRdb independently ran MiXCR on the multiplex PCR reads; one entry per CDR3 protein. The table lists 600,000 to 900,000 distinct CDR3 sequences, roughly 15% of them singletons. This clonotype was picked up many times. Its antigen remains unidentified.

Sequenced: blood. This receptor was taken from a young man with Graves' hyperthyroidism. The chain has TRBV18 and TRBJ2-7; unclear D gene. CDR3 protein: CASSPLEKSLHREQYF. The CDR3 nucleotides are TGTGCCAGCTCACCCCTAGAAAAGAGTCTTCATCGCGAGCAGTACTTC.